This T cell receptor (beta chain) was captured in a study of regulatory T cells in long-lasting Graves disease. The CDR3 loop spans 13 amino acids. Germline V lookup: CDR1 SQVTM, CDR2 ANQGSEA. V dropped 2 bases and J dropped 5 bases, with 10 bases sitting between them. Study results and limitations: Peripheral blood, not thyroid tissue, was the sole material studied.

Time point in this sample: newly diagnosed GD, antithyroid drugs for less than 3 months. Scientists built the TCR library using RNA that was extracted from PBMCs. TCR beta libraries were built with iRepertoire HTBI primers and Arm-PCR of CDR3 regions. TCRdb processed the multiplex PCR reads anew with MiXCR; each CDR3 protein has one entry. The table shows about 470,000 distinct CDR3 sequences, with around 15% occurring only once. This clonotype has at least ten counts. The antigen remains undetermined. These records were also assigned to another study, of T cells in Graves' hyperthyroidism and ophthalmopathy.

The source of this sequence is a middle-aged man with Graves disease. The material was peripheral blood mononuclear cells (PBMCs), obtained at new diagnosis, from a patient treated with antithyroid drugs. V usage is TRBV29-1 and J usage is TRBJ2-1; D may be TRBD1 (5 bases). The CDR3 region is CSVENGRDNEQFF. For the CDR3, the DNA is TGCAGCGTTGAAAACGGCAGGGACAATGAGCAGTTCTTC.